The T cell receptor beta chain described here comes from a study of blood T cell repertoires in COVID-19. Assay used: immunoSEQ multiplex PCR; TCRdb lists only in-frame clones, some missing. The data hold roughly 170,000 clones, with 70% to 90% observed a single time. The CDR3 runs to 14 residues. Sequencing used peripheral blood. V gene TRBV21-1 combines with J gene TRBJ2-7; the D call TRBD2 from the table was never checked on the DNA. TRBV21-1 is flagged as a pseudogene. This receptor was taken from a man aged 40-49 years with active or convalescent COVID-19. The CDR3 sequence is CASEGLAGTYEQYF. CDR3 sequence (DNA): TGTGCCAGTGAAGGACTAGCGGGGACGTACGAGCAGTACTTC.